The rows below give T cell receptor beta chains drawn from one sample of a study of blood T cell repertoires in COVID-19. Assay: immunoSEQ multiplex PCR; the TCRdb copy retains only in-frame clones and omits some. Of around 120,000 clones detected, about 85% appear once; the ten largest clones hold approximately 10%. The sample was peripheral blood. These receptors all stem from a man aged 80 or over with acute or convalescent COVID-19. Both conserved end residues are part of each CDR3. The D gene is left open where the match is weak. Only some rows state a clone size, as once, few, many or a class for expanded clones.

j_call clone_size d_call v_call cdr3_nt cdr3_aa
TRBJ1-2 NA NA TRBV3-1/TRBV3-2 TGTGCCAGCAGCCAAGGGTACGCGCCCAACACCTTC CASSQGYAPNTF
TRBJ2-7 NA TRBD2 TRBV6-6 TGTGCCACCAGCGGGAGGACTAGTAGCCTCTACGAGCAGTACTTC CATSGRTSSLYEQYF
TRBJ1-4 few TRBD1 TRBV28 TGTGCCAGCAGCTCGGACAGGGCTGAAAAACTGTTTTTT CASSSDRAEKLFF
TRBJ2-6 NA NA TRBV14 TGTGCCAGCAGACAGGCGTCTGGGGCCAACGTCCTGACTTTC CASRQASGANVLTF
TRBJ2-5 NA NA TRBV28 TGTGCCAGCAGTTTATACCCCCCGCAGACTGGGACCCAGTACTTC CASSLYPPQTGTQYF
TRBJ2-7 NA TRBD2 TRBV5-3 TGTGCCAGAAGGACGAAGGGGACTAGCGTTCCCTACGAGCAGTACTTC CARRTKGTSVPYEQYF
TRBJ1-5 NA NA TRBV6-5 TGTGCCAGCAGTAACGCAGGGTTGGGCAATCAGCCCCAGCATTTT CASSNAGLGNQPQHF
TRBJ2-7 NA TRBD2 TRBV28 TGTGCCAGCAGTTCTCCGGGACTACTTACCTACGAGCAGTACTTC CASSSPGLLTYEQYF
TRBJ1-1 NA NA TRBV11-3 TGTGCCAGCAGCTTAATAGACGGAGTGAACACTGAAGCTTTCTTT CASSLIDGVNTEAFF
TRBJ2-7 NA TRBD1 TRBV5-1 TGCGCCAGCAGCTCGGCGTCCGGGACAGGGACCTACGAGCAGTACTTC CASSSASGTGTYEQYF
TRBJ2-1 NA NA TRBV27 TGTGCCAGCAGTTTCCAGGGTACCCTTTACAATGAGCAGTTCTTC CASSFQGTLYNEQFF
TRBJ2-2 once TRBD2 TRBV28 TGTGCCAGCACGGGACTAGCGGGAGGGCCAACCGGGGAGCTGTTTTTT CASTGLAGGPTGELFF
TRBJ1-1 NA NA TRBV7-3 TGTGCCAGCAGCTTAACGGGGGGCACTGAAGCTTTCTTT CASSLTGGTEAFF
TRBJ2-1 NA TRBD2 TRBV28 TGTGCCAGCAGTTCGACTAGCGGGAGGCCCCACAATGAGCAGTTCTTC CASSSTSGRPHNEQFF
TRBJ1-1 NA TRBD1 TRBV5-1 TGCGCCAGCAGCCCTGGGGACAGGGCGAACACTGAAGCTTTCTTT CASSPGDRANTEAFF
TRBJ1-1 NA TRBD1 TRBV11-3 TGTGCCAGCAGCCGACAGGGGGATCACACTGAAGCTTTCTTT CASSRQGDHTEAFF
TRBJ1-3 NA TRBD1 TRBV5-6 TGTGCCAGCAGCACCGGGACAGGGGGTGACTCTGGAAACACCATATATTTT CASSTGTGGDSGNTIYF
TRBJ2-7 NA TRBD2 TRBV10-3 TGTGCCACCACCCCGACTAGCGCCCTCTCCTACGAGCAGTACTTC CATTPTSALSYEQYF
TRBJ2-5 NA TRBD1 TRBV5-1 TGCGCCAGCAGCCTTCGGACAGGGGGAATTAAAGAGACCCAGTACTTC CASSLRTGGIKETQYF
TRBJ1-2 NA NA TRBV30 TGTGCCTGGCGGGGACTTAACTATGGCTACACCTTC CAWRGLNYGYTF
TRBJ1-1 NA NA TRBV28 TGTGCCAGCAGTTTCCTCAGGAACACTGAAGCTTTCTTT CASSFLRNTEAFF
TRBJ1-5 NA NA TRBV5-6 TGTGCCAGCAGCGGTCGAAGGGAGAGTCAGCCCCAGCATTTT CASSGRRESQPQHF
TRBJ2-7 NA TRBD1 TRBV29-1 TGCAGCGTTGTGAGGACAGGGATAATAGATCGTTCCTACGAGCAGTACTTC CSVVRTGIIDRSYEQYF
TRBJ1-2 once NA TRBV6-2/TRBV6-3 TGTGCCAGCAGTTACATGCCCCAGATATCTAACTATGGCTACACCTTC CASSYMPQISNYGYTF
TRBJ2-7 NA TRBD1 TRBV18 TGTGCCAGCTCACCACTAGAAACGACAGGGGGCGCTGCCTACGAGCAGTACTTC CASSPLETTGGAAYEQYF
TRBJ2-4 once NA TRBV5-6 TGTGCCAGCAGCTTGGGGGGGCCCAAAAACATTCAGTACTTC CASSLGGPKNIQYF
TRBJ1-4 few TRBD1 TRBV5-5 TGTGCCAGCAGCCCCGGACAGGTAGGGGGTGAAAAACTGTTTTTT CASSPGQVGGEKLFF